The rows below give T cell receptor beta chains drawn from one sample of a study of T cell changes during pregnancy in multiple sclerosis. The table came from immunoSEQ multiplex PCR; TCRdb's copy has only in-frame clones and leaves some out. The table shows fewer than 65,000 clones, with roughly nine tenths occurring only once. The specimen was peripheral blood, collected in the first trimester of pregnancy. The receptors stem from a female donor in good health, enrolled as a control in a pregnancy study. The CDR3 runs from the conserved cysteine through the conserved F or W. Fields, in order: clone size, J gene, D gene, V gene, CDR3 DNA, CDR3 protein. D genes are given only for firm matches. Size is stated for part of the rows, as once, few or many counts, or as a class when the clone is expanded.

-,TRBJ2-1,TRBD1,TRBV7-3,TGTGCCAGCGCGAGGGGGCCGAACAATGAGCAGTTCTTC,CASARGPNNEQFF
once,TRBJ2-7,TRBD1,TRBV28,TGTGCCAGCAGTTCTCCGACAGGGCCCTACGAGCAGTACTTC,CASSSPTGPYEQYF
-,TRBJ1-4,-,TRBV20-1,TGCAGTGCTGATGGGGGGGAAAAACTGTTTTTT,CSADGGEKLFF
-,TRBJ2-3,TRBD2,TRBV7-2,TGTGCCAGCAGCGAATGGGCTAGCGGAGGCACAGATACGCAGTATTTT,CASSEWASGGTDTQYF
-,TRBJ2-3,-,TRBV6-5,TGTGCCAGCATTGGGGGGACTACAGATACGCAGTATTTT,CASIGGTTDTQYF
-,TRBJ1-6,-,TRBV7-2,TGTGCCAGCAGCTTACTAAGCTCACCCCTCCACTTT,CASSLLSSPLHF
-,TRBJ2-1,TRBD2,TRBV7-6,TGTGCCAGCAGCTTACTGCGGGGGGGTCCCAATGAGCAGTTCTTC,CASSLLRGGPNEQFF
-,TRBJ1-3,-,TRBV11-2,TGTGCCAGCAGCCCAAGACAGCGAACCTCTGGAAACACCATATATTTT,CASSPRQRTSGNTIYF
-,TRBJ1-2,TRBD1,TRBV27,TGTGCCAGCAGTTTATCCAGACAGGGGGGAAATGGCTACACCTTC,CASSLSRQGGNGYTF
-,TRBJ2-1,TRBD2,TRBV19,TGTGCCAGTAGTTTGAGTGGGAGGGCCGACGACAATGAGCAGTTCTTC,CASSLSGRADDNEQFF
-,TRBJ2-2,TRBD2,TRBV9,TGTGCCAGCAGCCTTGGACTAGCGGGGGCCCCGAACACCGGGGAGCTGTTTTTT,CASSLGLAGAPNTGELFF
-,TRBJ1-4,TRBD1,TRBV11-2,TGTGCCAGCAGCCCCTCGACAGGGACGGATGAAAAACTGTTTTTT,CASSPSTGTDEKLFF
once,TRBJ2-3,-,TRBV7-9,TGTGCCAGCAGCTTAGGGGAGTTCACAGATACGCAGTATTTT,CASSLGEFTDTQYF
-,TRBJ2-1,TRBD2,TRBV4-3,TGCGCCAGCAGCCAAGCAGGCAGCGGGAGCGCCAATGAGCAGTTCTTC,CASSQAGSGSANEQFF
-,TRBJ1-3,-,TRBV11-2,TGTGCCAGCAGATTAGATCCGGTAGCTGGAAACACCATATATTTT,CASRLDPVAGNTIYF
-,TRBJ2-1,TRBD2,TRBV7-3,TGTGCCAGCAGCCTACTCCCGGGGGAGGGTGATGAGCAGTTCTTC,CASSLLPGEGDEQFF
-,TRBJ1-4,TRBD1,TRBV27,TGTGCCAGCAGTGTCCGGGCCGGGACAGTGAAGGGGTCCTATGAAAAACTGTTTTTT,CASSVRAGTVKGSYEKLFF
-,TRBJ1-6,-,TRBV10-2,TGCGCCAGCCGGAGGGAGCCCAATTCACCCCTCCACTTT,CASRREPNSPLHF
-,TRBJ2-7,TRBD1,TRBV6-5,TGTGCCAGCAGTTACTCCGGGACAGTTTCCTACGAGCAGTACTTC,CASSYSGTVSYEQYF
-,TRBJ1-1,-,TRBV10-3,TGTGCCATCAGTGAGTCGGAGGGCGAAGCTTTCTTT,CAISESEGEAFF
once,TRBJ2-1,TRBD2,TRBV7-3,TGTGCCAGCAGCTTAAGTGGGGCTAGCGGGAGCCGCTACTACAATGAGCAGTTCTTC,CASSLSGASGSRYYNEQFF
-,TRBJ1-1,TRBD1,TRBV28,TGTGCCAGCCCCGGCCAGGGGGCGCAAAAGGGCACTGAAGCTTTCTTT,CASPGQGAQKGTEAFF
-,TRBJ1-1,TRBD1,TRBV7-2,TGTGCCAGCAGCGCAGGGGGTTACACTGAAGCTTTCTTT,CASSAGGYTEAFF
large,TRBJ2-7,-,TRBV7-9,TGTGCCAGCCTTAGCGACCGCTCCTACGAGCAGTACTTC,CASLSDRSYEQYF
-,TRBJ1-3,-,TRBV11-2,TGTGCCAGCAGCCCCAGGAGACAGTATGGAAACACCATATATTTT,CASSPRRQYGNTIYF
-,TRBJ2-1,-,TRBV13,TGTGCCAGCAGCTCCAGAGAGGGTTACAATGAGCAGTTCTTC,CASSSREGYNEQFF
-,TRBJ1-1,-,TRBV10-3,TGTGCCATCAGTGAATTCACGGGGGGGCAGAACACTGAAGCTTTCTTT,CAISEFTGGQNTEAFF
-,TRBJ2-7,-,TRBV11-2,TGTGCCAGCAGCTTAGCGCCTCAGGGGCGCGAGCAGTACTTC,CASSLAPQGREQYF
-,TRBJ1-6,-,TRBV5-6,TGTGCCAGCAGCTTGGAACACTACGGTAATTCACCCCTCCACTTT,CASSLEHYGNSPLHF
once,TRBJ2-7,-,TRBV7-3,TGTGCCAGCAGCCCAACAGGGAACCCCTACGAGCAGTACTTC,CASSPTGNPYEQYF
-,TRBJ2-3,TRBD2,TRBV6-5,TGTGCCAGCAGTTACACGACTAGCGGAAGCACAGATACGCAGTATTTT,CASSYTTSGSTDTQYF
-,TRBJ2-5,TRBD1,TRBV7-9,TGTGCCAGCAGCTTAGCCCGGGACAGGGTGCAGGCCCAGTACTTC,CASSLARDRVQAQYF
-,TRBJ1-2,-,TRBV6-5,TGTGCCAGCACCCCAGCGGGGCCCCACTATGGCTACACCTTC,CASTPAGPHYGYTF
-,TRBJ1-1,-,TRBV6-5,TGTGCCAGCAGTTCCGTCGGTCAAACTGAAGCTTTCTTT,CASSSVGQTEAFF
-,TRBJ2-5,-,TRBV9,TGTGCCAGCAGCGTAGGAGCCTGGGAGACCCAGTACTTC,CASSVGAWETQYF